Following are 5 T cell receptor beta chains from one sample sequenced in a study of OX40 agonist ivuxolimab in advanced cancers. Measured with immunoSEQ multiplex PCR; TCRdb has only the in-frame clones, and not every one. The repertoire includes tens of thousands of clones, over 80% of them detected once, and under 25% sits in the top ten. The material sequenced was CD4+ or CD8+ T cells sorted from blood, taken in a trial of the OX40 agonist ivuxolimab. These receptors originate from an adult with an advanced solid tumor such as melanoma, head and neck, liver or kidney cancer.

The J gene is TRBJ2-1, the V gene TRBV13, with 7 bases fitting TRBD1. CDR1 and CDR2 from the germline V gene are PRHDT and FYEKMQ (reference sequence). V trimming: 4 bases; J trimming: 6 bases; junction bases outside the gene matches: 12. The length of the CDR3 is 16 residues. The CDR3 region has the DNA TGTGCCAGCAGCTCCTTCGAGGACAGGACGGCCAATGAGCAGTTCTTC. This translates into CASSSFEDRTANEQFF.

This clone was seen a handful of times. The chain is built from TRBV2 and TRBJ1-1; D gene ambiguous. V dropped 2 bases and J dropped 3 bases, with 10 bases sitting between them. CDR1 SNHLY and CDR2 FYNNEI come from the germline V gene. The CDR3 has 14 residues. The CDR3 reads CASSESDADTEAFF. As DNA, the CDR3 is TGTGCCAGCAGTGAATCGGATGCTGACACTGAAGCTTTCTTT.

The CDR3 DNA reads as TGTGCCAGCAGTTACCCCGGGACAGGGAAAGACAATGAGCAGTTCTTC. Translated: CASSYPGTGKDNEQFF. The chain recombines TRBV6-5 with TRBJ2-1, with 9 bases lining up with TRBD1. V gave up 2 bases and J gave up 5 bases; unmatched junction bases: 7. Germline values: CDR1 MNHEY, CDR2 SVGAGI. CDR3 size: 16 residues.

There are a few counts of this clone. This CDR3 is also generated by other DNA sequences in the sample. V and J are TRBV6-4 and TRBJ2-1; perhaps TRBD2 as D (6 bases). CDR1 is MRHNA and CDR2 is SNTAGT in the germline V gene. V dropped 0 bases and J dropped 0 bases, with 6 bases sitting between them. The CDR3 contains 15 residues. This chain's CDR3 is CASSDSSGSYNEQFF. CDR3 in DNA: TGTGCCAGCAGTGACTCTAGCGGCTCCTACAATGAGCAGTTCTTC.

J is TRBJ2-7 and V is TRBV4-1; TRBD2 matches 14 bases. CDR1 is MGHRA, CDR2 YSYEKL, per germline. The V segment lost 3 bases and the J segment 5 bases; nucleotides outside the gene matches: 3. There are 15 residues in the CDR3. The DNA of the CDR3 is TGCGCCAGCAGCCAGACTAGCGGGAGGGCCCACGAGCAGTACTTC. The encoded protein is CASSQTSGRAHEQYF.